A selection of T cell receptor beta chains follows, all from one sample in a study of blood T cell repertoires in COVID-19. Clones were sequenced by immunoSEQ multiplex PCR, and TCRdb holds only the in-frame ones, with some missing. The data hold some 330,000 clones, with 85% to 90% observed a single time. The specimen was PBMCs or T cells enriched from blood (not recorded which). The receptor set was obtained from a man aged 25-40 years who had recovered from COVID-19. CDR3s include the opening cysteine and the closing phenylalanine or tryptophan. D genes are given only for firm matches. A clone size is listed for some rows: how often the clone was seen (once, few, many), or a class if it is expanded.

TRBV27,-,TRBJ2-7,TRBD2,CASSLVGTSSYEQYF,TGTGCCAGCAGTCTCGTGGGGACTAGCTCCTACGAGCAGTACTTC
TRBV12-5,-,TRBJ2-7,-,CASGSLASEQYF,TGTGCTAGTGGTTCCTTAGCGTCAGAGCAGTACTTC
TRBV4-1,-,TRBJ2-7,-,CASSQRDSYYEQYF,TGCGCCAGCAGCCAACGGGACTCCTACTACGAGCAGTACTTC
TRBV4-1,few,TRBJ1-5,TRBD1,CASSLDRANQPQHF,TGCGCCAGCAGCTTGGACAGGGCAAATCAGCCCCAGCATTTT
TRBV27,-,TRBJ1-1,-,CASSFRGVNTEAFF,TGTGCCAGCAGTTTCCGGGGGGTGAACACTGAAGCTTTCTTT
TRBV28,-,TRBJ1-5,TRBD1,CASSLGQGAIGNQPQHF,TGTGCCAGCAGTTTAGGCCAGGGGGCGATCGGCAATCAGCCCCAGCATTTT
TRBV4-1,-,TRBJ2-6,-,CASSQGAGEGNVLTF,TGCGCCAGCAGCCAAGGGGCAGGGGAGGGCAACGTCCTGACTTTC
TRBV30,once,TRBJ2-7,-,CAWRARGSYEQYF,TGTGCCTGGAGGGCCCGGGGCTCCTACGAGCAGTACTTC
TRBV5-1,-,TRBJ2-5,TRBD1,CASSPPRTGIQETQYF,TGCGCCAGCAGCCCGCCTCGGACAGGGATCCAAGAGACCCAGTACTTC
TRBV2,-,TRBJ2-7,-,CASRTDAYEQYF,TGTGCCAGCAGGACAGATGCTTACGAGCAGTACTTC
TRBV5-6,few,TRBJ1-2,-,CASSPRQRTNYGYTF,TGTGCCAGCAGCCCCAGACAACGTACTAACTATGGCTACACCTTC
TRBV27,-,TRBJ2-7,TRBD2,CASLAAGQEGEQYF,TGTGCCAGCCTAGCAGCGGGGCAGGAAGGGGAGCAGTACTTC
TRBV2,-,TRBJ1-1,-,CASNSARDTEAFF,TGTGCCAGCAATTCGGCGAGGGACACTGAAGCTTTCTTT
TRBV5-1,-,TRBJ2-7,TRBD1,CASGGQGAYEQYF,TGCGCCAGCGGCGGACAGGGGGCTTACGAGCAGTACTTC
TRBV5-5,-,TRBJ2-7,TRBD1,CASSLLRGQASSYEQYF,TGTGCCAGCAGCTTACTCCGCGGACAGGCCAGCTCCTACGAGCAGTACTTC
TRBV19,-,TRBJ1-2,TRBD1,CASSMSLGQGASGYTF,TGTGCCAGTAGTATGTCTCTCGGACAGGGGGCGAGTGGCTACACCTTC
TRBV10-3,once,TRBJ2-3,TRBD2,CAIREGLAGGADTQYF,TGTGCCATCAGGGAAGGACTAGCGGGGGGGGCGGATACGCAGTATTTT
TRBV2,-,TRBJ2-7,TRBD1,CASRITAQGQDYEQYF,TGTGCCAGCAGGATAACCGCACAGGGGCAAGACTACGAGCAGTACTTC
TRBV7-2,-,TRBJ2-1,TRBD2,CASSLFVAGGGSYNEQFF,TGTGCCAGCAGCTTGTTTGTTGCGGGAGGCGGCTCCTACAATGAGCAGTTCTTC